Given below is one T cell receptor (beta chain) in context. Its target is not known. Per germline, CDR1 SQVTM and CDR2 ANQGSEA. Trimming left V 7 bases short and J 6 bases short, with 19 bases between. The CDR3 has 14 residues. Primers: 60 Vbeta forward and 13 Jbeta reverse. Clones were read by immunoSEQ multiplex PCR, and TCRdb kept only the in-frame ones, dropping some. The top ten hold around 10% of the sample, which has approximately 100,000 clones, more than 75% seen once. The entry originates in a study of cytomegalovirus exposure and HLA in healthy donors. Notes on the study in general: Within an earlier analysis, most TCR beta V segments proved productive either about 87% or about 30% of the time. V- and J-gene trimming in TCR beta was tied to a missense DCLRE1C variant by an analysis performed later.

The sequencing input was PBMCs. V usage is TRBV29-1 and J usage is TRBJ2-1; D might be TRBD2 (7 bases). The sequence derives from a woman in her forties in good health and CMV-seropositive. The CDR3 loop reads CSARRGLGVNEQFF. The CDR3 nucleotides read TGCAGCGCCCGGCGGGGGCTGGGAGTCAATGAGCAGTTCTTC.